These 7 T cell receptor beta chains share one sample of origin, sequenced in a study of vaccination effects on CD4 cells after COVID-19. Sequencing was performed with immunoSEQ multiplex PCR; in TCRdb, only in-frame clones are kept and a portion is missing. The sample lists roughly 15,000 clones, around 76% occurring once. Their antigens are not known. Before any sequencing was done, the ViraFEST assay used viral peptide pools to expand antigen-specific CD4+ T cells. Following culture for roughly 10 days, CD4+ T cells were isolated. By PCR, the person was confirmed to have had SARS-CoV-2 infection between March and December 2020. Two-dose vaccination with either BNT162b2 or mRNA-1273 was given to the participants. Sequences were derived from CD4+ T cells from PBMCs cultured with SARS-CoV-2 spike peptides, sampled after COVID-19 vaccination. The receptors stem from a human donor who had a prior SARS-CoV-2 infection.

The rearrangement joins TRBV9 to TRBJ2-2; D is unresolved. The CDR3 spans 14 residues. CDR1 is SGDLS and CDR2 is YYNGEE in the germline V gene. Deletions cut 0 bases from V and 3 bases from J, with 6 bases between. CDR3 sequence: CASSVDPYTGELFF. The CDR3 region has the DNA TGTGCCAGCAGCGTAGATCCGTACACCGGGGAGCTGTTTTTT. The full variable domain, rest sourced from reference TRBV9 and TRBJ2-2, is DSGVTQTPKHLITATGQRVTLRCSPRSGDLSVYWYQQSLDQGLQFLIQYYNGEERAKGNILERFSAQQFPDLHSELNLSSLELGDSALYFCASSVDPYTGELFFGEGSRLTVL.

V usage is TRBV10-2 and J usage is TRBJ1-6; D call uncertain. The length of the CDR3 is 13 residues. V shed 8 bases and J shed 9 bases, with 14 bases lying between them. Germline CDR1 and CDR2: WSHSY and SAAADI. This chain's CDR3 is CASDWVESSPLHF. The CDR3, as DNA: TGCGCCAGCGACTGGGTTGAGAGTTCACCCCTCCACTTT.

This sequence joins TRBV4-1 and TRBJ2-1; D not certain. There are 15 residues in the CDR3. V shed 4 bases and J shed 4 bases, with 14 bases lying between them. CDR1 MGHRA and CDR2 YSYEKL come from the germline V gene. CDR3 protein: CASSPRLVQYNEQFF. CDR3 DNA: TGCGCCAGCAGCCCAAGACTCGTACAGTACAATGAGCAGTTCTTC.

The chain joins TRBV19 to TRBJ1-1; D might be TRBD1 (5 bases). The CDR3 length is 15 residues. Trimming stripped 5 bases from V and 1 base from J, with 14 bases between. Germline V gene sequence: CDR1 LNHDA, CDR2 SQIVND (reference sequence). The DNA for the CDR3 is TGTGCCAGTAGTCCCGGGGCGCTTGGGAACACTGAAGCTTTCTTT. It translates to CASSPGALGNTEAFF.

This rearrangement joins TRBV12-3 or TRBV12-4 to TRBJ2-3, with D uncertain. CDR3 length: 13 residues. The V end lost 6 bases, the J end lost 6 bases, and 13 bases lay between the germline ends. In nucleotides, the CDR3 is TGTGCCAGCAGCATCAACCCCCAGGATACGCAGTATTTT. Translating it yields CASSINPQDTQYF.

This chain connects TRBV30 to TRBJ1-2, with unresolved D. V lost 1 base and J lost 8, with 11 bases in between. This CDR3 comprises 12 residues. The germline V gene encodes CDR1 GTSNPN and CDR2 SVGIG (reference sequence). CDR3 amino acids: CAWSETLIGYTF. The CDR3 region has the DNA TGTGCCTGGAGTGAGACTCTCATAGGCTACACCTTC.

V usage is TRBV14 and J usage is TRBJ1-6; D uncertain. Germline assignment: CDR1 SGHDN and CDR2 FVKESK. V gave up 1 base and J gave up 7 bases, with 8 bases separating them. This CDR3 has 14 residues. The CDR3 region is CASSQGLQNSPLHF. DNA of the CDR3: TGTGCCAGCAGCCAAGGACTACAGAATTCACCCCTCCACTTT.